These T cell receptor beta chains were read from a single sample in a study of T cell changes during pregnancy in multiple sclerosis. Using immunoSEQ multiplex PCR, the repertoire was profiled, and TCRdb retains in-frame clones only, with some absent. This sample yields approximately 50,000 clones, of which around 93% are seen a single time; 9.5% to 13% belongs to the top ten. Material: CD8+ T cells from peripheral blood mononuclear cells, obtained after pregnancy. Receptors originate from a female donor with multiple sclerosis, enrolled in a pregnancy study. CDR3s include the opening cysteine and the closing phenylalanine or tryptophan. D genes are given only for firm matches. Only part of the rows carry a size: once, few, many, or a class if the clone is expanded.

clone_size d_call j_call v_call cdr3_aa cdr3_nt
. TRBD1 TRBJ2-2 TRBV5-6 CASSRDRGRNTGELFF TGTGCCAGCAGCCGCGACAGGGGGCGAAACACCGGGGAGCTGTTTTTT
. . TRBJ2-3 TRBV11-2 CASSLGSGVADTQYF TGTGCCAGCAGCTTAGGATCGGGGGTGGCAGATACGCAGTATTTT
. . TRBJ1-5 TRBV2 CASRETGNSNQPQHF TGTGCCAGCAGGGAAACAGGCAATAGCAATCAGCCCCAGCATTTT
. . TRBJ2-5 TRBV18 CASSRGSQETQYF TGTGCCAGCTCAAGGGGGAGCCAAGAGACCCAGTACTTC
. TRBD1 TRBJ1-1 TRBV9 CASGGTENTEAFF TGTGCCAGCGGGGGGACAGAGAACACTGAAGCTTTCTTT
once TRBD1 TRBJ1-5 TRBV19 CASRDRGFTNQPQHF TGTGCCAGTAGGGACAGGGGCTTTACCAATCAGCCCCAGCATTTT
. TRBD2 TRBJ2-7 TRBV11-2 CASSRPLIVPGGSTYEQYF TGTGCCAGCAGCCGACCCCTGATTGTCCCGGGAGGCAGTACCTACGAGCAGTACTTC
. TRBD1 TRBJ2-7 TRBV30 CAWSGLTDRADEQYF TGTGCCTGGAGTGGGTTGACAGACAGGGCAGACGAGCAGTACTTC
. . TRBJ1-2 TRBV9 CASSVGGGANYGYTF TGTGCCAGCAGCGTAGGTGGTGGAGCTAACTATGGCTACACCTTC
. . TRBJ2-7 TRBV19 CASSTGELYEQYF TGTGCCAGTAGTACGGGAGAGCTCTACGAGCAGTACTTC
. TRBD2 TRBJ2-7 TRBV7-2 CASSFGIAGGPDEQYF TGTGCCAGCAGCTTCGGGATAGCGGGGGGGCCGGACGAGCAGTACTTC
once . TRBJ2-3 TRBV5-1 CASSLAGQFSTDTQYF TGCGCCAGCAGCTTGGCCGGACAGTTCAGCACAGATACGCAGTATTTT
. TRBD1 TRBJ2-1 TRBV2 CARLLRDRGGNEQFF TGTGCCAGACTGCTCCGGGACAGGGGAGGTAATGAGCAGTTCTTC
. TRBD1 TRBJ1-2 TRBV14 CASSLPGQGNGYTF TGTGCCAGCAGCTTACCGGGACAGGGAAATGGCTACACCTTC
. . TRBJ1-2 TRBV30 CAWNSQGEGYTF TGTGCCTGGAACTCACAGGGAGAAGGCTACACCTTC
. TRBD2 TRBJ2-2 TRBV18 CASSLLNLQRGPIEANTGELFF TGTGCCAGCTCACTTCTAAATCTCCAGCGGGGGCCCATCGAAGCGAACACCGGGGAGCTGTTTTTT
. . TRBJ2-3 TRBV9 CASSVVEGPTDTQYF TGTGCCAGCAGCGTAGTTGAGGGCCCCACAGATACGCAGTATTTT
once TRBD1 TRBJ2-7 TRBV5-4 CASSLRQGSYEQYF TGTGCCAGCAGCTTAAGACAGGGATCCTACGAGCAGTACTTC
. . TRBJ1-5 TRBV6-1 CASSEWGGRDWNQPQHF TGTGCCAGCAGTGAATGGGGAGGGAGGGATTGGAATCAGCCCCAGCATTTT
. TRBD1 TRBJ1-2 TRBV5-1 CASRHTWTGSKSNYGYTF TGCGCCAGCAGGCATACGTGGACAGGGTCCAAATCTAACTATGGCTACACCTTC
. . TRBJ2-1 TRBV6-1 CASSDSGNNEQFF TGTGCCAGCAGTGATTCGGGGAACAATGAGCAGTTCTTC
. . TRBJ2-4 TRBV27 CASSFGGKNIQYF TGTGCCAGCAGTTTCGGTGGCAAAAACATTCAGTACTTC